Listed below are T cell receptor beta chains from one sample, sequenced in a study of T cell responses to AZD1222 COVID-19 vaccine. Profiling relied on immunoSEQ multiplex PCR, and the TCRdb table lists in-frame clones only, not all of them. The data show under 200,000 clones, with 87% seen just once and around 1.1% held by the top ten. Sequencing used peripheral blood, obtained 28 days after the second AZD1222 dose. These receptors were taken from an adult who received the AZD1222 COVID-19 vaccine. Each CDR3 is given with its conserved first and last residue. Each record gives: D gene, V gene, J gene, clone size, CDR3 DNA, CDR3 protein. The D gene is left open where the match is weak. Some rows mark clone size as missing; the rest say once, few, many or name a class of expanded clone.

>-|TRBV19|TRBJ1-2|-
TGTGCCAGTAGCAATGAGTTGGGTTCCTACTATGGCTACACCTTC
CASSNELGSYYGYTF
>TRBD2|TRBV15|TRBJ2-2|-
TGTGCCACCAGCAGAGATATTCGGGGGGTGAACACCGGGGAGCTGTTTTTT
CATSRDIRGVNTGELFF
>-|TRBV21-1|TRBJ1-1|-
TGTGCCAGCAGCAAAATAAAGGGGCCTAGGGGCCATCATGAGGAAGCTTTCTTT
CASSKIKGPRGHHEEAFF
>-|TRBV9|TRBJ2-3|-
TGTGCCAGCAGCGTGAGCGGGAGCACAGATACGCAGTATTTT
CASSVSGSTDTQYF
>TRBD1|TRBV4-2|TRBJ1-1|-
TGTGCCAGCAGCCAAGATGTCGGGACAGGGGCTGAGGCTTTCTTT
CASSQDVGTGAEAFF
>-|TRBV7-9|TRBJ1-1|-
TGTGCCAGCAGCCCAAAGACCCAAGGGAACACTGAAGCTTTCTTT
CASSPKTQGNTEAFF
>TRBD2|TRBV6-2/TRBV6-3|TRBJ2-1|-
TGTGCCAGCAGTTACCGGAGCGGGGGGGGGAATGAGCAGTTCTTC
CASSYRSGGGNEQFF
>TRBD2|TRBV10-1|TRBJ2-7|-
TGCGCCAGCAGTCCTAGCGGGGGGTCCTACGAGCAGTACTTC
CASSPSGGSYEQYF
>-|TRBV5-1|TRBJ1-1|-
TGCGCCAGCAGCCTAACGTCAGGTCTGAACACTGAAGCTTTCTTT
CASSLTSGLNTEAFF
>-|TRBV11-3|TRBJ1-1|few
TGTGCCAGCAGCTTCACTTACCTCACTGAAGCTTTCTTT
CASSFTYLTEAFF
>TRBD2|TRBV4-1|TRBJ2-2|-
TGCGCCAGCAGCCAAGAGTTGAGCGGGGGCCGTGGCGGGGAGCTGTTTTTT
CASSQELSGGRGGELFF
>TRBD1|TRBV6-5|TRBJ1-3|-
TGTGCCAGCTTACAGGGGTTAGTTGGAAACACCATATATTTT
CASLQGLVGNTIYF